This T cell receptor beta chain originates from a study of T cells expressing NK-cell markers. Study overall: Investigators obtained TCR beta repertoires from sorted CD3+CD56+NKG2C+, CD3+CD56+NKG2C- and CD3+CD56-NKG2C+ T cells.

5'RACE template switching with UMIs generated TCR beta cDNA. TCRdb re-called the 5' RACE reads; one entry per CDR3 protein, DNA not given. The sample includes about 180,000 distinct CDR3 sequences. Study observations and caveats: Of the CD8+ T cells in more than five donors, roughly 1.0-7.0% belonged to dominant NKG2C+ clonotypes. It is unclear if expanded NKG2C-expressing clones target HCMV antigens.

This CDR3 is 13 amino acids long. Germline loops: CDR1 SQVTM, CDR2 ANQGSEA. A note on this clonotype: Its antigen remains unknown.

This chain connects TRBV29-1 to TRBJ2-1; checking the TCRdb D call of TRBD2 is not possible without DNA. The origin of this receptor is a woman between 18 and 75 years old in good health. The sample consisted of blood T cells: a sorted CD56 or NKG2C T cell subset, CD4+ or CD8+ T cells, or bulk PBMC T cells (not recorded which). This CDR3 is CSVAGQLYNEQFF.